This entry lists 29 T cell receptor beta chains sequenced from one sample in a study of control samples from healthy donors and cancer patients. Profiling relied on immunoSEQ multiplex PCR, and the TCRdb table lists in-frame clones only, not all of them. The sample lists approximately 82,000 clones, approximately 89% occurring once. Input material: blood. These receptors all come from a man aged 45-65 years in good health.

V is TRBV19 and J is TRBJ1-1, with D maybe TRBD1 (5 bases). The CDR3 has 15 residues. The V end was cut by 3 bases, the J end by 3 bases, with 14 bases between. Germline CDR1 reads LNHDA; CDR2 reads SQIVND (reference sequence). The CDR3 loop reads CASSIRARGDTEAFF. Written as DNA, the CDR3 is TGTGCCAGTAGTATTAGGGCTCGGGGCGACACTGAAGCTTTCTTT.

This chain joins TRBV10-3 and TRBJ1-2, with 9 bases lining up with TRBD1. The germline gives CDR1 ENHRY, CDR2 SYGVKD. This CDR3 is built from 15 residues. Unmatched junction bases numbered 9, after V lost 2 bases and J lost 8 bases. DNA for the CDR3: TGTGCCATCAGTGAGATGGGACAGGGATTGGAAGGCTACACCTTC. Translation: CAISEMGQGLEGYTF.

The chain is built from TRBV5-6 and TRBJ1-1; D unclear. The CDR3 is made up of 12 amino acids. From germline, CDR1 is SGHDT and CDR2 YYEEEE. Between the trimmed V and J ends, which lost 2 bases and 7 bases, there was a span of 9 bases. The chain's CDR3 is CASSFNPLEAFF. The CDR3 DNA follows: TGTGCCAGCAGCTTTAACCCCCTTGAAGCTTTCTTT. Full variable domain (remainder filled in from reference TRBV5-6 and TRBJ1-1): DAGVTQSPTHLIKTRGQQVTLRCSPKSGHDTVSWYQQALGQGPQFIFQYYEEEERQRGNFPDRFSGHQFPNYSSELNVNALLLGDSALYLCASSFNPLEAFFGQGTRLTVV.

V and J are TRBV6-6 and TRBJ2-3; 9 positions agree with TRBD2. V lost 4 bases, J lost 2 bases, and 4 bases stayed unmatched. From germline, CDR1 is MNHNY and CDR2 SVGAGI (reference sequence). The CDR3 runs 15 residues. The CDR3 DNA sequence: TGTGCCAGCAGTTCGAGGACTAGCGACACAGATACGCAGTATTTT. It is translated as CASSSRTSDTDTQYF.

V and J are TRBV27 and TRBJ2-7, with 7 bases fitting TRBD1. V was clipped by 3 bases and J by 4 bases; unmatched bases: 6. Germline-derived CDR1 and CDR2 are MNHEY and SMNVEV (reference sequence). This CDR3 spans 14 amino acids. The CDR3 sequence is CASSLAGGRYEQYV. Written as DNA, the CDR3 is TGTGCCAGCAGTTTGGCAGGGGGAAGGTACGAGCAGTACGTC.

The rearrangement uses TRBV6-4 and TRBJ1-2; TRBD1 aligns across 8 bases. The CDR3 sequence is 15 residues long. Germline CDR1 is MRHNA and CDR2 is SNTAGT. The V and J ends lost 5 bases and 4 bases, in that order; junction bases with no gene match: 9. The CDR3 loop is CASSPQGQGGYGYTF. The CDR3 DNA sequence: TGTGCCAGCAGTCCCCAAGGACAGGGCGGCTATGGCTACACCTTC.

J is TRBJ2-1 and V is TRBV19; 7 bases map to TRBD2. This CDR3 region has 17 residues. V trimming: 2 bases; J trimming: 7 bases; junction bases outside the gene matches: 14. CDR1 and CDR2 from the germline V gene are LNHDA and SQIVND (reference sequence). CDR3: CASSISTLAARRNEQFF. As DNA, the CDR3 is TGTGCCAGTAGTATATCAACTCTAGCGGCAAGGAGAAATGAGCAGTTCTTC.

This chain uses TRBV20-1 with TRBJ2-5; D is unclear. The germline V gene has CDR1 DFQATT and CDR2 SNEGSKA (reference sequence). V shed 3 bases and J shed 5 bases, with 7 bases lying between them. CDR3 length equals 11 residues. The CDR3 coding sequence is TGCAGTGCTAGCTCTGGGGAGACCCAGTACTTC. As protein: CSASSGETQYF.

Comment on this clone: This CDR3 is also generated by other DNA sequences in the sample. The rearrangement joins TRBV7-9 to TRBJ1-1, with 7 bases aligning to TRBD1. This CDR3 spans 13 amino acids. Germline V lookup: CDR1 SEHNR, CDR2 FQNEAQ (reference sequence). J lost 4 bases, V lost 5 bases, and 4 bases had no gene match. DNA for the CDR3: TGTGCCAGCAGCCGACAGGGCGGCACTGAAGCTTTCTTT. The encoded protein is CASSRQGGTEAFF.

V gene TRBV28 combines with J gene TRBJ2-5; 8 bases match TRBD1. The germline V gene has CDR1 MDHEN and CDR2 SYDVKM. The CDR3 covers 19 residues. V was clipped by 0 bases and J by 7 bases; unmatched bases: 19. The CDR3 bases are TGTGCCAGCAGTTTATGTAGGACAGGGTCCGCGCAACCCGCGAGGACCCAGTACTTC. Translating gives CASSLCRTGSAQPARTQYF. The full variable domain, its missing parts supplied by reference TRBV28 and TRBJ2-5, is DVKVTQSSRYLVKRTGEKVFLECVQDMDHENMFWYRQDPGLGLRLIYFSYDVKMKEKGDIPEGYSVSREKKERFSLILESASTNQTSMYLCASSLCRTGSAQPARTQYFGPGTRLLVL.

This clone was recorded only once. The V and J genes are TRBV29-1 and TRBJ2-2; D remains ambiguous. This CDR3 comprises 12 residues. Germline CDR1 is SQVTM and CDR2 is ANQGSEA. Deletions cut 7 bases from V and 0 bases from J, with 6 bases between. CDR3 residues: CSARPNTGELFF. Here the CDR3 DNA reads TGCAGCGCCCGACCGAACACCGGGGAGCTGTTTTTT.

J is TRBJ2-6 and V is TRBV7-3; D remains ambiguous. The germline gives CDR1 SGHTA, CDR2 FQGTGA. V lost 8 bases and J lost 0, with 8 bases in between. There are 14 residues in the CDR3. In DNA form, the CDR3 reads TGTGCCAGCGCCCAAGGCTCTGGGGCCAACGTCCTGACTTTC. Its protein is CASAQGSGANVLTF.

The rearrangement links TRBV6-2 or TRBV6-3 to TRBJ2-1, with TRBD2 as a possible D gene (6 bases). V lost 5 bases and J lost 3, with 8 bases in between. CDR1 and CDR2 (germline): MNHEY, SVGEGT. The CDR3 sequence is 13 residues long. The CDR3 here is CASSTGDYNEQFF. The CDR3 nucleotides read TGTGCCAGCAGTACGGGGGACTACAATGAGCAGTTCTTC.

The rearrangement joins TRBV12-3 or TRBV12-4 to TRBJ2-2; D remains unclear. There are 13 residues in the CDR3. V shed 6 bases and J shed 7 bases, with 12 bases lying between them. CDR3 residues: CASRLGSVGELFF. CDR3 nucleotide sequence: TGTGCCAGCAGGCTAGGGTCAGTCGGGGAGCTGTTTTTT.

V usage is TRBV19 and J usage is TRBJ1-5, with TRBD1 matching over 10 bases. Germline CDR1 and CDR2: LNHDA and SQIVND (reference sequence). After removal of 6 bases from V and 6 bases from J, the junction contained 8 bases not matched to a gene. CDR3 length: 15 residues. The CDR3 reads CASSSGTGARQPQHF. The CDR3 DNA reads TGTGCCAGTAGCTCCGGGACAGGGGCGCGTCAGCCCCAGCATTTT. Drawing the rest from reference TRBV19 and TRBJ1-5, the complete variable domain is DGGITQSPKYLFRKEGQNVTLSCEQNLNHDAMYWYRQDPGQGLRLIYYSQIVNDFQKGDIAEGYSVSREKKESFPLTVTSAQKNPTAFYLCASSSGTGARQPQHFGDGTRLSIL.

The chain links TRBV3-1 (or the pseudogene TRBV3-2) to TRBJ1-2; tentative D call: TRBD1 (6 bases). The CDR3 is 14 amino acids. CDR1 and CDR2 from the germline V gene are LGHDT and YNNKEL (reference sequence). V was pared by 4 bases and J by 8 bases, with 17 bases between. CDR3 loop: CASSLGQRSSGYTF. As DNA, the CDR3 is TGTGCCAGCAGCCTCGGACAGCGTTCGTCAGGCTACACCTTC.

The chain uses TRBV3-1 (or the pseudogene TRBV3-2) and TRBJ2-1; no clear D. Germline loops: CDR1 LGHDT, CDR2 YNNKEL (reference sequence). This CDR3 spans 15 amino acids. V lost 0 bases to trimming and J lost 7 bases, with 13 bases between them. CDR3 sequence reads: CASSQDLQLGNEQFF. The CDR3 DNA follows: TGTGCCAGCAGCCAAGACCTACAGTTAGGAAATGAGCAGTTCTTC.

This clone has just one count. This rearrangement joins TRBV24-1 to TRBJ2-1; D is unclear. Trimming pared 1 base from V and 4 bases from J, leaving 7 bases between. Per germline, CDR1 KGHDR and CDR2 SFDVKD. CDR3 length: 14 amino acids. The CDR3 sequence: CATSDFGPYNEQFF. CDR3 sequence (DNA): TGTGCCACCAGTGATTTCGGGCCGTACAATGAGCAGTTCTTC.

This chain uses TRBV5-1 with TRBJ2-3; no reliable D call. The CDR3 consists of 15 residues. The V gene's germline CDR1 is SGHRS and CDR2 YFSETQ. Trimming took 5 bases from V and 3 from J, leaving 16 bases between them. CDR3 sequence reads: CASSLGWAMTDTQYF. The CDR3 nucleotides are TGCGCCAGCAGTCTCGGGTGGGCTATGACAGATACGCAGTATTTT. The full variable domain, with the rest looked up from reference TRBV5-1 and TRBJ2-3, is KAGVTQTPRYLIKTRGQQVTLSCSPISGHRSVSWYQQTPGQGLQFLFEYFSETQRNKGNFPGRFSGRQFSNSRSEMNVSTLELGDSALYLCASSLGWAMTDTQYFGPGTRLTVL.

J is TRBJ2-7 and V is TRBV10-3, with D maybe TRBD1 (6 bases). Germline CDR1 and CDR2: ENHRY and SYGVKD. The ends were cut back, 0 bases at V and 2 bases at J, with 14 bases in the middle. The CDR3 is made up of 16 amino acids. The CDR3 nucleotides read TGTGCCATCAGTGAGTCGGGCAGGGGTAACCCCTACGAGCAGTACTTC. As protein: CAISESGRGNPYEQYF.

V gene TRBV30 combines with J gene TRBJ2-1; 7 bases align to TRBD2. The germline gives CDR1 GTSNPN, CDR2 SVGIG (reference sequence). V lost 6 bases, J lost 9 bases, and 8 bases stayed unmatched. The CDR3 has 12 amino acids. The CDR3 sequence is CACSAGESEQFF. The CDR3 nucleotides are TGTGCCTGTTCGGCGGGAGAAAGTGAGCAGTTCTTC.

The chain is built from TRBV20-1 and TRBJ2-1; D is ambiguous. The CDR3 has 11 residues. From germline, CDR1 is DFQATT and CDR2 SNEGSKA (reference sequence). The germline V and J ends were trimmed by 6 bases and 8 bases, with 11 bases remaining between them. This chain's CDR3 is CSAFPLDEQFF. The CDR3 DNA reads TGCAGTGCATTTCCTCTGGATGAGCAGTTCTTC.

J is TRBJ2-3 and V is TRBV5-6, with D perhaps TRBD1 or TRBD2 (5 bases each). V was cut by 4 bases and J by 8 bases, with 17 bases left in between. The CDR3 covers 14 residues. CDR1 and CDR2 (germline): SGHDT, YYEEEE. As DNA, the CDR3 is TGTGCCAGCAGCGATGGGACCCACCGGGGTACGCAGTATTTT. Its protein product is CASSDGTHRGTQYF. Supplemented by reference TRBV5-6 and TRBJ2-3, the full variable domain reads DAGVTQSPTHLIKTRGQQVTLRCSPKSGHDTVSWYQQALGQGPQFIFQYYEEEERQRGNFPDRFSGHQFPNYSSELNVNALLLGDSALYLCASSDGTHRGTQYFGPGTRLTVL.

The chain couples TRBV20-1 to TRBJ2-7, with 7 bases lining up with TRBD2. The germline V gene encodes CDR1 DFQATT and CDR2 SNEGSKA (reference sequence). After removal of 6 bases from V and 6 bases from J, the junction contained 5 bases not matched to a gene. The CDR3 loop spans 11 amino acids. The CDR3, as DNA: TGCAGTGCGGTGGGGGGGAGCGAGCAGTACTTC. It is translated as CSAVGGSEQYF.

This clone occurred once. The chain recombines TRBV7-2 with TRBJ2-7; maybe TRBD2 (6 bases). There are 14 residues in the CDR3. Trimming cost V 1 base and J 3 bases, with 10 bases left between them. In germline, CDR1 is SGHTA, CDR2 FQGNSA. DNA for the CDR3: TGTGCCAGCAGCTTAGGTGTGCGGGACTACGAGCAGTACTTC. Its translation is CASSLGVRDYEQYF.

CDR3 sequence: CASSEHPTGVIGNTIYF. CDR3 nucleotide sequence: TGTGCCAGCAGCGAGCATCCGACAGGGGTAATCGGAAACACCATATATTTT. The gene calls are TRBV9 and TRBJ1-3, with 8 bases matching TRBD1. The V gene end was trimmed by 3 bases and the J gene end by 4 bases; junction bases not matched to a gene: 12. In germline, CDR1 is SGDLS, CDR2 YYNGEE. This CDR3 is 17 amino acids long.

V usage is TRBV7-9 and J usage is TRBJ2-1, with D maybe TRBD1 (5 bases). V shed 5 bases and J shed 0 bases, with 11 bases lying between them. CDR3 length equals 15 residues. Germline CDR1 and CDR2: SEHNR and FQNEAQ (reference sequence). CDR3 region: CASSLGVSSYNEQFF. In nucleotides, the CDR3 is TGTGCCAGCAGCCTAGGGGTAAGCTCCTACAATGAGCAGTTCTTC.

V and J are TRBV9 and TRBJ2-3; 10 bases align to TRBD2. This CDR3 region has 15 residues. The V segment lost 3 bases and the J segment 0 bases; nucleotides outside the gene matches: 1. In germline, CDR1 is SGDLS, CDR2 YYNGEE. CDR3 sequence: CASSASGGSTDTQYF. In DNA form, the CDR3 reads TGTGCCAGCAGCGCTAGCGGGGGAAGCACAGATACGCAGTATTTT.

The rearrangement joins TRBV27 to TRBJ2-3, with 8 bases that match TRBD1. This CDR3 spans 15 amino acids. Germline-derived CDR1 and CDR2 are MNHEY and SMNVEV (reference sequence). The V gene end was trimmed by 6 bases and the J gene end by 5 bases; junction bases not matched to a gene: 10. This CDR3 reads CASRRTGWVGDTQYF. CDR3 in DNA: TGTGCCAGCAGGCGGACAGGGTGGGTTGGAGATACGCAGTATTTT.